These T cell receptor beta chains were read from a single sample in a study of regulatory T cells in long-lasting Graves disease. TCRdb processed the multiplex PCR reads anew with MiXCR; each CDR3 protein has one entry. Altogether roughly 610,000 distinct CDR3 sequences are present, roughly 16% being singletons, with the ten largest covering 15% to 20%. The sample also formed part of further work on T cells in Graves' hyperthyroidism and ophthalmopathy.

The sample in question was peripheral blood mononuclear cells (PBMCs), obtained at new diagnosis, from a patient treated with antithyroid drugs. Every receptor here comes from a young woman with Graves disease. CDR3s include the opening cysteine and the closing phenylalanine or tryptophan. A D gene is named only where the DNA matches it firmly. Size values are once, few and many counts, or a class for expanded clones, and some rows have none.

clone size: many; V gene: TRBV27; D gene: TRBD2; J gene: TRBJ2-5; CDR3 protein: CASRISGGQETQYF; CDR3 DNA: TGTGCCAGCAGAATCTCCGGGGGGCAAGAGACCCAGTACTTC
clone size: many; V gene: TRBV20-1; D gene: .; J gene: TRBJ1-1; CDR3 protein: CSARAGPTEAFF; CDR3 DNA: TGCAGTGCTCGGGCGGGACCCACTGAAGCTTTCTTT
clone size: many; V gene: TRBV12-3/TRBV12-4; D gene: .; J gene: TRBJ1-3; CDR3 protein: CASSPIPFSENTIYF; CDR3 DNA: TGTGCCAGCAGTCCCATACCCTTCTCTGAAAACACCATATATTTT
clone size: few; V gene: TRBV11-3; D gene: TRBD2; J gene: TRBJ2-5; CDR3 protein: CASSFRGGDLQETQYF; CDR3 DNA: TGTGCCAGCAGCTTTCGCGGGGGAGATTTGCAGGAGACCCAGTACTTC
clone size: .; V gene: TRBV19; D gene: TRBD1; J gene: TRBJ2-3; CDR3 protein: CASSKHRGETDTQYF; CDR3 DNA: TGTGCCAGTAGTAAACACAGGGGGGAGACAGATACGCAGTATTTT
clone size: many; V gene: TRBV28; D gene: TRBD1; J gene: TRBJ1-2; CDR3 protein: CASRGTGTAYGYTF; CDR3 DNA: TGTGCCAGCAGGGGGACCGGGACAGCCTATGGCTACACCTTC
clone size: few; V gene: TRBV15; D gene: TRBD2; J gene: TRBJ2-1; CDR3 protein: CATSRDPLAGEQFF; CDR3 DNA: TGTGCCACCAGCAGAGATCCGCTAGCGGGTGAGCAGTTCTTC
clone size: few; V gene: TRBV5-1; D gene: .; J gene: TRBJ2-5; CDR3 protein: CASSLGMAGSQETQYF; CDR3 DNA: TGCGCCAGCAGCTTGGGTATGGCGGGAAGCCAAGAGACCCAGTACTTC
clone size: few; V gene: TRBV7-9; D gene: TRBD1; J gene: TRBJ1-1; CDR3 protein: CASSFGQGASTEAFF; CDR3 DNA: TGTGCCAGCAGCTTCGGACAGGGGGCCTCAACTGAAGCTTTCTTT
clone size: many; V gene: TRBV19; D gene: .; J gene: TRBJ1-6; CDR3 protein: CASSPGPSPLHF; CDR3 DNA: TGTGCCAGCAGCCCGGGACCTTCACCCCTCCACTTT
clone size: many; V gene: TRBV2; D gene: .; J gene: TRBJ1-2; CDR3 protein: CATSDWVDYGYTF; CDR3 DNA: TGTGCCACCTCCGACTGGGTCGACTATGGCTACACCTTC
clone size: few; V gene: TRBV28; D gene: .; J gene: TRBJ2-1; CDR3 protein: CASSWLGNWQQFF; CDR3 DNA: TGTGCCAGCAGTTGGCTAGGGAATTGGCAGCAGTTCTTC
clone size: .; V gene: TRBV20-1; D gene: .; J gene: TRBJ2-7; CDR3 protein: CSAAHVERSYEQYF; CDR3 DNA: TGCAGTGCCGCCCACGTGGAGCGGAGTTACGAGCAGTACTTC
clone size: .; V gene: TRBV4-1; D gene: .; J gene: TRBJ2-5; CDR3 protein: CASSQGLHQETQYF; CDR3 DNA: TGCGCCAGCAGCCAAGGACTCCACCAAGAGACCCAGTACTTC
clone size: .; V gene: TRBV11-2; D gene: TRBD2; J gene: TRBJ2-7; CDR3 protein: CASSLGPGLEIYEQYF; CDR3 DNA: TGTGCCAGCAGCTTAGGGCCGGGACTAGAAATATACGAGCAGTACTTC
clone size: many; V gene: TRBV19; D gene: .; J gene: TRBJ1-3; CDR3 protein: CASSRWTGNTIYF; CDR3 DNA: TGTGCCAGTAGTAGGTGGACTGGAAACACCATATATTTT
clone size: .; V gene: TRBV18; D gene: .; J gene: TRBJ1-2; CDR3 protein: CASSPLDVGGMGYTF; CDR3 DNA: TGTGCCAGCTCACCACTTGATGTTGGGGGCATGGGCTACACCTTC
clone size: many; V gene: TRBV30; D gene: .; J gene: TRBJ1-1; CDR3 protein: CAWNRDLNTEAFF; CDR3 DNA: TGTGCCTGGAACAGGGACCTGAACACTGAAGCTTTCTTT
clone size: .; V gene: TRBV7-2; D gene: .; J gene: TRBJ2-6; CDR3 protein: CASSLARAFSGANVLTF; CDR3 DNA: TGTGCCAGCAGCTTAGCCCGGGCCTTTTCTGGGGCCAACGTCCTGACTTTC
clone size: .; V gene: TRBV29-1; D gene: .; J gene: TRBJ2-2; CDR3 protein: CSVVSIDTGELFF; CDR3 DNA: TGCAGCGTTGTCTCCATCGATACCGGGGAGCTGTTTTTT
clone size: many; V gene: TRBV5-1; D gene: .; J gene: TRBJ2-7; CDR3 protein: CASSLYGTSSYEQYF; CDR3 DNA: TGCGCCAGCAGCTTGTATGGCACCAGCTCCTACGAGCAGTACTTC
clone size: few; V gene: TRBV7-9; D gene: .; J gene: TRBJ1-4; CDR3 protein: CASSEDWTAVNEELFF; CDR3 DNA: TGTGCCAGCAGCGAGGATTGGACCGCCGTTAATGAAGAACTGTTTTTT
clone size: .; V gene: TRBV4-1; D gene: .; J gene: TRBJ2-1; CDR3 protein: CASSRNDGNGGNEQFF; CDR3 DNA: TGCGCCAGCAGCCGTAATGACGGGAACGGGGGAAATGAGCAGTTCTTC